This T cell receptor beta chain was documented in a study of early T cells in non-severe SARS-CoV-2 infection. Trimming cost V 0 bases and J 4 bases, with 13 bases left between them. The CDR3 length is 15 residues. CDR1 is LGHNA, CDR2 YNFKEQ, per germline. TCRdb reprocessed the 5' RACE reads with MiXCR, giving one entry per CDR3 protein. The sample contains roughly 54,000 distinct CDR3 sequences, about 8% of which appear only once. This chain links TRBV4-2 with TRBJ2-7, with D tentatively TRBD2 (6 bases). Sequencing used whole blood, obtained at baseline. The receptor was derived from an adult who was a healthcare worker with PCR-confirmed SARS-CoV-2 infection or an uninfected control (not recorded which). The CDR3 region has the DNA TGTGCCAGCAGCCAAGAGGAGGGACCTGGGTACGAGCAGTACTTC. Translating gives CASSQEEGPGYEQYF.